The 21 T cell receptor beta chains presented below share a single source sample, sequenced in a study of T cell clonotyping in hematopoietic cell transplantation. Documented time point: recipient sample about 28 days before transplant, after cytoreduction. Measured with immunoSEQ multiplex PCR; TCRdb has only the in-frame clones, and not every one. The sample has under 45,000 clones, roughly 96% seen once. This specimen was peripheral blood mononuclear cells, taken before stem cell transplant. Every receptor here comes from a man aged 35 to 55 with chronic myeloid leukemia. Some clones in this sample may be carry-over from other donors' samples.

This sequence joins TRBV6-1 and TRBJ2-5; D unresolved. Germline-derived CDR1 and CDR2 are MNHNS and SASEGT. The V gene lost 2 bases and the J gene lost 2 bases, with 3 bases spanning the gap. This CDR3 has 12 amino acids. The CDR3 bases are TGTGCCAGCAGTGAACAACAAGAGACCCAGTACTTC. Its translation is CASSEQQETQYF.

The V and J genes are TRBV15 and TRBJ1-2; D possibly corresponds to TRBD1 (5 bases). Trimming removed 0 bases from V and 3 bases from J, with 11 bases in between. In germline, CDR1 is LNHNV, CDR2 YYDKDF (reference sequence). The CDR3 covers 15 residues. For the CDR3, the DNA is TGTGCCACCAGCAGAGATCCGACAGTGGACTATGGCTACACCTTC. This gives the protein CATSRDPTVDYGYTF.

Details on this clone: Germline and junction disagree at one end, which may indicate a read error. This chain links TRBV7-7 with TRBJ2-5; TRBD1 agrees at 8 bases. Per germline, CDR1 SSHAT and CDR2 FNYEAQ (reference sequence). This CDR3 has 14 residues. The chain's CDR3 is CASSVQGGQETQYF. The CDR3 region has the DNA TGTGCTAGCAGCGTACAGGGGGGTCAAGAGACCCAGTACTTC. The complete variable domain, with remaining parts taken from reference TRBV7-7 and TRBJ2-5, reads GAGVSQSPRYKVTKRGQDVTLRCDPISSHATLYWYQQALGQGPEFLTYFNYEAQPDKSGLPSDRFSAERPEGSISTLTIQRTEQRDSAMYRCASSVQGGQETQYFGPGTRLLVL.

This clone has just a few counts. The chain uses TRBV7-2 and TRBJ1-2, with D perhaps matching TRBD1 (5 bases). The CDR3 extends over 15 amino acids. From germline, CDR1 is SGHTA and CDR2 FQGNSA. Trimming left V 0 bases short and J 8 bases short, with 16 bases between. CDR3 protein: CASSLASAGLLGYTF. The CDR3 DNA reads TGTGCCAGCAGCTTAGCCTCAGCAGGGTTGCTCGGCTACACCTTC.

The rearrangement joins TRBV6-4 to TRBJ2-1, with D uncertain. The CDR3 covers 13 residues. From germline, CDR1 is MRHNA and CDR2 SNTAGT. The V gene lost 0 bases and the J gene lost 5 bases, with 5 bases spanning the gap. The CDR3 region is CASSDSQNNEQFF. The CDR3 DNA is TGTGCCAGCAGTGACTCACAAAACAATGAGCAGTTCTTC.

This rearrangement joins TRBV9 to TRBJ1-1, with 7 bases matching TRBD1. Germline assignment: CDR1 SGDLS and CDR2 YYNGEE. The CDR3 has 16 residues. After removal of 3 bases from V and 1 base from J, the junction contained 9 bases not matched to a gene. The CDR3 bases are TGTGCCAGCAGCGATATACAGGGGTGGGGGAACACTGAAGCTTTCTTT. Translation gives CASSDIQGWGNTEAFF.

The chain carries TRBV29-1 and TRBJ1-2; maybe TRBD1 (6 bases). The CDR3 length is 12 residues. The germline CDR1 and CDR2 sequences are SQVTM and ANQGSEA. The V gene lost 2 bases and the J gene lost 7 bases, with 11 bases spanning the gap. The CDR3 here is CSVESGGRGYTF. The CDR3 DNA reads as TGCAGCGTTGAATCGGGGGGCCGTGGCTACACCTTC.

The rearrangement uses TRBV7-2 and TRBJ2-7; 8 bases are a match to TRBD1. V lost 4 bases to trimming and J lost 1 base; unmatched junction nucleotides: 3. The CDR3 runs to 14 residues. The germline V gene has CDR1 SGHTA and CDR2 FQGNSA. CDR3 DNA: TGTGCCAGCAGCTCCGGGACAGGATCCTACGAGCAGTACTTC. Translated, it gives CASSSGTGSYEQYF.

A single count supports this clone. The CDR3 nucleotides are TGTGCCAGCAGTGGGACGGGCGGCGCAGATACGCAGTATTTT. Translated: CASSGTGGADTQYF. V usage is TRBV6-1 and J usage is TRBJ2-3; D not certain. Germline V CDR1 and CDR2: MNHNS, SASEGT. This CDR3 contains 14 residues. V was trimmed by 4 bases and J by 4 bases, leaving 12 bases between them.

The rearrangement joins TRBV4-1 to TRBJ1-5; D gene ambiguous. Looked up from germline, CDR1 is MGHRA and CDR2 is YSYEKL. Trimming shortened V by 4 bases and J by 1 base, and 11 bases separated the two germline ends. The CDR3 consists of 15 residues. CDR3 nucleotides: TGCGCCAGCAGCCTCTCGGAGAGGAGCAATCAGCCCCAGCATTTT. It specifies CASSLSERSNQPQHF.

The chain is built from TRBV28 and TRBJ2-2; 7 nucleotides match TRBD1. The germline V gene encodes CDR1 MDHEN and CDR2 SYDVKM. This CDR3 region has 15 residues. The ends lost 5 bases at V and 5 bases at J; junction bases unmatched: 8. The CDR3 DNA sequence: TGTGCCAGCAGTACTCCTTCACAGGGGACCGGGGAGCTGTTTTTT. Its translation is CASSTPSQGTGELFF.

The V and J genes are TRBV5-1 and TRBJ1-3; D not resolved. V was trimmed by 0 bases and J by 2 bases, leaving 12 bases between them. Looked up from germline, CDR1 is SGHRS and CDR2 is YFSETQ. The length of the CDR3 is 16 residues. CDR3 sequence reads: CASSLGAPGPGNTIYF. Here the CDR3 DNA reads TGCGCCAGCAGCTTGGGCGCCCCGGGCCCTGGAAACACCATATATTTT.

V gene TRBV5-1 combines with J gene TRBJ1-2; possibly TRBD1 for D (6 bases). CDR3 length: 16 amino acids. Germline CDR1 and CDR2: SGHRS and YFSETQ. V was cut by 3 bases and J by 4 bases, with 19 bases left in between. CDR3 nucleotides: TGCGCCAGCAGCTCTGGGACAAACTTGGGGCTCTATGGCTACACCTTC. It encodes CASSSGTNLGLYGYTF.

CDR3 sequence (DNA): TGTGCCAGCAGTTTATGGACAGGGGGGCATGGCTACACCTTC. It is translated as CASSLWTGGHGYTF. The chain is built from TRBV28 and TRBJ1-2; 9 bases map to TRBD1. This CDR3 region has 14 residues. CDR1 MDHEN and CDR2 SYDVKM come from the germline V gene. Trimming took 0 bases from V and 6 from J; bases not matched to a gene: 2.

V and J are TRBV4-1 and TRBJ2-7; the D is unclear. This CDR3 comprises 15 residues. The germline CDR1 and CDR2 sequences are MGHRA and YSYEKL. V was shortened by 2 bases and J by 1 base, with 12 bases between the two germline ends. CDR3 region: CASSQKTDISYEQYF. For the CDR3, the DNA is TGCGCCAGCAGCCAAAAAACCGACATTTCCTACGAGCAGTACTTC.

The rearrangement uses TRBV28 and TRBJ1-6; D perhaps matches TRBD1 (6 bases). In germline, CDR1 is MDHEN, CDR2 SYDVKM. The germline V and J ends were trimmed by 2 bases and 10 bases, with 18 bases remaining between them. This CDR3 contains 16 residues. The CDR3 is CASSLHTGTGGSPLHF. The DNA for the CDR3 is TGTGCCAGCAGTTTACATACCGGGACCGGGGGCTCACCCCTCCACTTT.

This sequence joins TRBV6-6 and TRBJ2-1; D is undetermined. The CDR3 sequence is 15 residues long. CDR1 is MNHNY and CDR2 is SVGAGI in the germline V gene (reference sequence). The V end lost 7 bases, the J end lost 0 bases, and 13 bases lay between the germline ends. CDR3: CASIILPSSYNEQFF. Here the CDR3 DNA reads TGTGCCAGCATAATACTCCCGAGCTCCTACAATGAGCAGTTCTTC.

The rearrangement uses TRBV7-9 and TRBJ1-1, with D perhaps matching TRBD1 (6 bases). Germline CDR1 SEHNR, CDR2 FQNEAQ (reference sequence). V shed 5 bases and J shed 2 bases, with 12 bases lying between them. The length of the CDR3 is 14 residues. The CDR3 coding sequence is TGTGCCAGCAGCCCTATGGGGGCAAACACTGAAGCTTTCTTT. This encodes CASSPMGANTEAFF.

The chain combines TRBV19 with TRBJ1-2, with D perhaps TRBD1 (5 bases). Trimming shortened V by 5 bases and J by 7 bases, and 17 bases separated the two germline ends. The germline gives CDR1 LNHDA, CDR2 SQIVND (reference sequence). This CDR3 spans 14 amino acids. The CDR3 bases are TGTGCCAGTAGTCTACGAGAGGGGTCCGGTGGCTACACCTTC. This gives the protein CASSLREGSGGYTF.

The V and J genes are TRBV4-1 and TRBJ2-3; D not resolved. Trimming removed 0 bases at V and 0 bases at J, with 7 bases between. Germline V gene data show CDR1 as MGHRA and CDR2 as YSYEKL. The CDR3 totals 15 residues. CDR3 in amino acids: CASSQDPVSTDTQYF. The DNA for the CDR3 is TGCGCCAGCAGCCAAGATCCAGTTAGCACAGATACGCAGTATTTT.

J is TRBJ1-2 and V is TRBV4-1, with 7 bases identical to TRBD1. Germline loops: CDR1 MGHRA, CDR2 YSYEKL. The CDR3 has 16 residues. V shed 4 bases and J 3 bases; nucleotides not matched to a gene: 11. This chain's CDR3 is CASSRPDRAIDYGYTF. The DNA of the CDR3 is TGCGCCAGCAGCCGCCCTGACAGGGCGATTGACTATGGCTACACCTTC.